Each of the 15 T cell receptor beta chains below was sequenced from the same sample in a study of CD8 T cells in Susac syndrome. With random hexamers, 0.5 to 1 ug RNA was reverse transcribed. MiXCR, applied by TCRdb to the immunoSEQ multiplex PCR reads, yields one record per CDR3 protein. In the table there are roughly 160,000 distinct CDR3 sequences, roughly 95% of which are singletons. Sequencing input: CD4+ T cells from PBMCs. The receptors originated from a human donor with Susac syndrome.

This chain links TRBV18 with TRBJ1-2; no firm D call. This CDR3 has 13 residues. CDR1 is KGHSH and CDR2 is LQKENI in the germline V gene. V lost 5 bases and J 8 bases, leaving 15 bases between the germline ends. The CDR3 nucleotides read TGTGCCAGCTCATTGGATCAGTCGGAAGGCTACACCTTC. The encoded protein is CASSLDQSEGYTF.

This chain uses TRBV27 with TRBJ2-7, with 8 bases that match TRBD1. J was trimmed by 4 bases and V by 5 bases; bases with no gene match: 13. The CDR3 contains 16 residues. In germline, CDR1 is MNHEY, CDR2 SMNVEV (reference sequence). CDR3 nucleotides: TGTGCCAGCAGTCACCACTCACGACAGGGGACTTACGAGCAGTACTTC. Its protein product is CASSHHSRQGTYEQYF.

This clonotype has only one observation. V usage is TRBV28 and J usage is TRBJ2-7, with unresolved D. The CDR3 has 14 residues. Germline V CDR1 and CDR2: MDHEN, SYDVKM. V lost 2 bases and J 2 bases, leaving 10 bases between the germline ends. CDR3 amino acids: CASSLRALTYEQYF. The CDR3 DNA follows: TGTGCCAGCAGTTTACGAGCTCTTACCTACGAGCAGTACTTC.

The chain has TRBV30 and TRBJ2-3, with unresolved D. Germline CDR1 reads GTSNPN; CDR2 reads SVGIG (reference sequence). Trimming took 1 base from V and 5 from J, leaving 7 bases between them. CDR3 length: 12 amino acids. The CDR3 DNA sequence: TGTGCCTGGAGTGCCTACTTAGATACGCAGTATTTT. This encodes CAWSAYLDTQYF. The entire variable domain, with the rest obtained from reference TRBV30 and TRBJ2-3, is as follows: SQTIHQWPATLVQPVGSPLSLECTVEGTSNPNLYWYRQAAGRGLQLLFYSVGIGQISSEVPQNLSASRPQDRQFILSSKKLLLSDSGFYLCAWSAYLDTQYFGPGTRLTVL.

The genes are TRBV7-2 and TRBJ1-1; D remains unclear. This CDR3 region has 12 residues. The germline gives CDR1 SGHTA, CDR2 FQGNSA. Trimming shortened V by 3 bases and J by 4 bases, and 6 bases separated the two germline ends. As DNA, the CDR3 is TGTGCCAGCAGCTTGACATCCACTGAAGCTTTCTTT. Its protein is CASSLTSTEAFF.

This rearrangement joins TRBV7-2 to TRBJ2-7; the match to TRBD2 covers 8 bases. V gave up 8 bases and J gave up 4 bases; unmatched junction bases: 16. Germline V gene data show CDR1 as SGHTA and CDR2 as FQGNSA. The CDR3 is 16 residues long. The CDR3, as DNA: TGTGCCAGCCATAGCGGGACCATCTTCGGGGCTTACGAGCAGTACTTC. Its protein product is CASHSGTIFGAYEQYF.

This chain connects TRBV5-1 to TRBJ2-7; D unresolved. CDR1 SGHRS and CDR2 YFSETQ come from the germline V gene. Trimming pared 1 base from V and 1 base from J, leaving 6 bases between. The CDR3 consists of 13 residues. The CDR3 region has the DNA TGCGCCAGCAGCTTGACTCCATCCTACGAGCAGTACTTC. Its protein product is CASSLTPSYEQYF.

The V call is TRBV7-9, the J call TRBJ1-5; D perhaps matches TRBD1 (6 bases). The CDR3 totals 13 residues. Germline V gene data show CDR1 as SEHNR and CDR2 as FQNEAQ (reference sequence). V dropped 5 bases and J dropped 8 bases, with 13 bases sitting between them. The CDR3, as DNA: TGTGCCAGCAGCCGTACAGGGACCGAGCCCCAGCATTTT. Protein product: CASSRTGTEPQHF.

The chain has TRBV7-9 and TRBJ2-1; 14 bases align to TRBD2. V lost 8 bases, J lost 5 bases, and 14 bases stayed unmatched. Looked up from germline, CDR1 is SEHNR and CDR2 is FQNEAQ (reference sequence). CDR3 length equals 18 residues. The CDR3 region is CASGTGLAGGDVHNEQFF. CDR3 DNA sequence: TGTGCCAGCGGAACCGGACTAGCGGGAGGCGACGTCCACAATGAGCAGTTCTTC. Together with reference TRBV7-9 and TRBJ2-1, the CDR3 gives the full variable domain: DTGVSQNPRHKITKRGQNVTFRCDPISEHNRLYWYRQTLGQGPEFLTYFQNEAQLEKSRLLSDRFSAERPKGSFSTLEIQRTEQGDSAMYLCASGTGLAGGDVHNEQFFGPGTRLTVL.

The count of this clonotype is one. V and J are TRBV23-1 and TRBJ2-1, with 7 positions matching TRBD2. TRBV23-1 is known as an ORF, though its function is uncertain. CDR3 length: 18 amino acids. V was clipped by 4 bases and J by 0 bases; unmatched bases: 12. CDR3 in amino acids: CASSRSGTSGSSYNEQFF. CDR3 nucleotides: TGCGCCAGCAGTCGAAGCGGGACTTCCGGAAGCTCCTACAATGAGCAGTTCTTC.

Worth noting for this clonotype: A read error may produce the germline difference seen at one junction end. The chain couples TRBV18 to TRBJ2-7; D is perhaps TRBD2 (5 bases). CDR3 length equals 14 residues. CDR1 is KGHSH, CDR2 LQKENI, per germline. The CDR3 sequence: CASSAPTTSYEQYF. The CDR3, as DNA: TGTGCCAGCTCAGCACCGACTACCTCCTACGAGCAGTACTTC.

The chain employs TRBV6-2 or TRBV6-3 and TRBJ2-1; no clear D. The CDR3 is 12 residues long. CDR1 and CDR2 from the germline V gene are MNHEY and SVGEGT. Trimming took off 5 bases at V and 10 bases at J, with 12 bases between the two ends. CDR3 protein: CASSTRSEEQFF. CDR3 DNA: TGTGCCAGCAGTACCCGTTCGGAAGAGCAGTTCTTC.

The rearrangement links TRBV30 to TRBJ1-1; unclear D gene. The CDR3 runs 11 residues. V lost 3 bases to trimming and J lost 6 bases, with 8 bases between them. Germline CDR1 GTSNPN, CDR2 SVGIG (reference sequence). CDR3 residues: CAWRKGAEAFF. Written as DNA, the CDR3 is TGTGCCTGGAGAAAGGGTGCTGAAGCTTTCTTT.

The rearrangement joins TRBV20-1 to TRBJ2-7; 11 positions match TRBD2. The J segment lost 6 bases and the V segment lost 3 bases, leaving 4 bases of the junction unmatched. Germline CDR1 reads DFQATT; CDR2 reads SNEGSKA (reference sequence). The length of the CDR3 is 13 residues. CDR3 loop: CSASVLAGGEQYF. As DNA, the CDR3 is TGCAGTGCTAGTGTGCTAGCGGGAGGCGAGCAGTACTTC.

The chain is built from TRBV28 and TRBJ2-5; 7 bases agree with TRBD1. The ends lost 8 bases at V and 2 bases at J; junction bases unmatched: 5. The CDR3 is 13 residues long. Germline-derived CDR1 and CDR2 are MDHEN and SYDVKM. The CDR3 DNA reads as TGTGCCAGCTCATCGGGACAGCAAGAGACCCAGTACTTC. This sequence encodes CASSSGQQETQYF. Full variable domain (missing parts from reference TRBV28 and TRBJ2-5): DVKVTQSSRYLVKRTGEKVFLECVQDMDHENMFWYRQDPGLGLRLIYFSYDVKMKEKGDIPEGYSVSREKKERFSLILESASTNQTSMYLCASSSGQQETQYFGPGTRLLVL.